This entry concerns a single T cell receptor (beta chain). The antigen remains unidentified. This sample is drawn from a study of cytomegalovirus exposure and HLA in healthy donors. The germline CDR1 and CDR2 sequences are SGHDT and YYEEEE. This CDR3 has 15 residues. Trimming left V 1 base short and J 2 bases short, with 12 bases between. Use of 60 Vbeta and 13 Jbeta primers characterized the PCR. The assay was immunoSEQ multiplex PCR, and TCRdb's table has in-frame clones only and misses some. The listing contains under 100,000 clones. Study conclusions and caveats: A later analysis linked a missense DCLRE1C variant to TCR beta V- and J-gene trimming.

Sequences were obtained from PBMCs. V is TRBV5-6 and J is TRBJ2-5; TRBD2 might be the D (6 bases). The receptor's source is a young man in good health and CMV-seronegative. The CDR3 DNA follows: TGTGCCAGCAGCTTGAGGGGCGGAGGGCAAGAGACCCAGTACTTC. Translated, it gives CASSLRGGGQETQYF. The full variable domain, rest sourced from reference TRBV5-6 and TRBJ2-5, is DAGVTQSPTHLIKTRGQQVTLRCSPKSGHDTVSWYQQALGQGPQFIFQYYEEEERQRGNFPDRFSGHQFPNYSSELNVNALLLGDSALYLCASSLRGGGQETQYFGPGTRLLVL.